This T cell receptor beta chain was obtained from a study of T cells after yellow fever vaccination. Study information: The SMART-Seq v4 Ultra Low Input method served to prepare the low-cell-number fractions. Study-wide results and limits: Contamination by abundant bulk-population clonotypes could be present in FACS-sorted repertoires. The CD4 and CD8 compartments had a small share of their clonotypes in common.

CDR3 length: 16 amino acids. A single record per CDR3 protein comes from TCRdb applying MiXCR to the 5' RACE reads. The sample has some 52,000 distinct CDR3 sequences, less than 8% seen once. The source was CD8+ T cells not binding an NS4B(214-222) dextramer, sorted from PBMCs, collected 45 days after the first yellow fever vaccination. The receptor was isolated from a man aged 18 to 29 who received the YFV17D yellow fever vaccine. This sequence joins TRBV21-1 and TRBJ2-1; whether TRBD2, the table's D call, matches the DNA was not checked. TRBV21-1 is described as a pseudogene. CDR3 DNA sequence: TGTGCCAGCAGCAAAGGGGGCCTACAAGGAGGGTATGAGCAGTTCTTC. Translated, it gives CASSKGGLQGGYEQFF.